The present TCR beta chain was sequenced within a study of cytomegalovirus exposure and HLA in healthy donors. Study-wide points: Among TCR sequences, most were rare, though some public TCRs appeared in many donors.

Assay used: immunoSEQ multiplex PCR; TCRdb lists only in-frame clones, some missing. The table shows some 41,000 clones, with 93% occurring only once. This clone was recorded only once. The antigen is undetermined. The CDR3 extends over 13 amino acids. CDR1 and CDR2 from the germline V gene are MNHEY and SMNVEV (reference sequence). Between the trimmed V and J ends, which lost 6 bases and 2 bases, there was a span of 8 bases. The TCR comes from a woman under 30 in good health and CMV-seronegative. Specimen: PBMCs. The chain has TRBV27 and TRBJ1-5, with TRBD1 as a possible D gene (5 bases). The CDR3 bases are TGTGCCAGCAGACGGGGGGGCAATCAGCCCCAGCATTTT. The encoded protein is CASRRGGNQPQHF.